A single T cell receptor beta chain is shown here with its context. Between the trimmed V and J ends, which lost 5 bases and 1 base, there was a span of 12 bases. Germline V gene lookup returns CDR1 SEHNR and CDR2 FQNEAQ (reference sequence). This CDR3 spans 15 amino acids. As originally analysed: Amplified reference gene primers provided the basis for estimating nucleated cell counts. Clones were read by immunoSEQ multiplex PCR, and TCRdb kept only the in-frame ones, dropping some. Clone size and V and J calls were adopted from that table, with D and trimming inferred from the DNA. The sample has 250,000 to 300,000 clones, around 90% seen once; the top ten hold about 2%. The data stem from a study of blood T cell repertoires in COVID-19. Looking at the study overall: Donors in the United States, Italy and Spain gave samples during acute or convalescent COVID-19. PBMCs, B-cell-depleted T cells, or T cells were the source of the cDNA or gDNA that made up the material.

Sequenced: peripheral blood. V usage is TRBV7-9 and J usage is TRBJ2-1; D possibly corresponds to TRBD2 (6 bases). This receptor was obtained from a woman in her forties or fifties who had recovered from COVID-19. The CDR3 DNA reads TGTGCCAGCAGCCCGAACGGAGGGTCCTACAATGAGCAGTTCTTC. The encoded protein is CASSPNGGSYNEQFF.